The 26 T cell receptor beta chains below come from one sample, sequenced in a study of blood T cell repertoires in COVID-19. Only in-frame clones appear in the TCRdb table, and some are missing; sequencing was by immunoSEQ multiplex PCR. This sample has tens of thousands of clones, with over 70% found just once. The source material was peripheral blood. These receptors originate from a human donor in a cohort sampled during active COVID-19.

This clone appeared a few times. V gene TRBV4-1 combines with J gene TRBJ1-1; D gene unclear. CDR1 is MGHRA, CDR2 YSYEKL, per germline. The CDR3 contains 14 residues. Trimming took off 4 bases at V and 1 base at J, with 10 bases between the two ends. CDR3 bases: TGCGCCAGCAGCCCCTCGGGAGCGAACACTGAAGCTTTCTTT. It is translated as CASSPSGANTEAFF.

The chain uses TRBV6-2 or TRBV6-3 and TRBJ2-2; 8 bases fit TRBD1. CDR1 is MNHEY and CDR2 is SVGEGT in the germline V gene. CDR3 size: 14 residues. V lost 4 bases, J lost 4 bases, and 2 bases stayed unmatched. The CDR3 here is CASSSTGVTGELFF. The DNA for the CDR3 is TGTGCCAGCAGTTCGACAGGGGTCACCGGGGAGCTGTTTTTT.

This clone came up a few times. This chain links TRBV7-8 with TRBJ2-7; tentatively, D is TRBD2 (7 bases). The CDR3 contains 14 residues. Germline CDR1 and CDR2: SGHVS and FQNEAQ. V was cut by 3 bases and J by 2 bases, with 11 bases left in between. DNA for the CDR3: TGTGCCAGCAGCTTTGGAGGGGGGGCCTACGAGCAGTACTTC. It specifies CASSFGGGAYEQYF. Full variable domain (missing parts from reference TRBV7-8 and TRBJ2-7): GAGVSQSPRYKVAKRGQDVALRCDPISGHVSLFWYQQALGQGPEFLTYFQNEAQLDKSGLPSDRFFAERPEGSVSTLKIQRTQQEDSAVYLCASSFGGGAYEQYFGPGTRLTVT.

CDR3 sequence reads: CASSPQTSGEHTGELFF. Here the CDR3 DNA reads TGTGCCAGCAGCCCGCAGACTAGCGGGGAGCACACCGGGGAGCTGTTTTTT. V is TRBV7-9 and J is TRBJ2-2; 11 positions agree with TRBD2. Germline assignment: CDR1 SEHNR and CDR2 FQNEAQ (reference sequence). J lost 3 bases, V lost 5 bases, and 8 bases had no gene match. This CDR3 spans 17 amino acids.

V usage is TRBV19 and J usage is TRBJ2-1; D is perhaps TRBD1 (6 bases). The CDR3 covers 15 residues. Trimming stripped 5 bases from V and 0 bases from J, with 11 bases between. Germline V gene sequence: CDR1 LNHDA, CDR2 SQIVND (reference sequence). In DNA form, the CDR3 reads TGTGCCAGTAGTGTCGAACAGGGCTCCTACAATGAGCAGTTCTTC. Encoded protein: CASSVEQGSYNEQFF.

The V call is TRBV24-1, the J call TRBJ2-1; a possible D gene is TRBD1 (5 bases). The V end was cut by 3 bases, the J end by 6 bases, with 8 bases between. Germline V gene lookup returns CDR1 KGHDR and CDR2 SFDVKD. The length of the CDR3 is 13 residues. CDR3 loop: CATSDAGINEQFF. CDR3 bases: TGTGCCACCAGTGATGCAGGGATCAATGAGCAGTTCTTC.

The rearrangement links TRBV24-1 to TRBJ1-5; D possibly corresponds to TRBD1 (6 bases). With 2 bases removed from V and 15 bases from J, the gap between germline ends came to 13 bases. The CDR3 totals 12 residues. CDR1 KGHDR and CDR2 SFDVKD come from the germline V gene. The CDR3 sequence is CATSDYGGPRHF. The CDR3, as DNA: TGTGCCACCAGTGATTATGGGGGCCCTCGGCATTTT.

This clone was recorded a few times. The chain is built from TRBV5-3 and TRBJ2-1; D is possibly TRBD2 (6 bases). TRBV5-3 is noted as an ORF with a role that remains uncertain. Trimming took off 4 bases at V and 4 bases at J, with 12 bases between the two ends. The CDR3 spans 14 residues. The CDR3 sequence is CARSPRGGYNEQFF. CDR3 in DNA: TGTGCCAGAAGCCCCCGGGGAGGTTACAATGAGCAGTTCTTC.

The V gene is TRBV7-2, the J gene TRBJ2-3, with TRBD2 matching over 8 bases. The CDR3 has 17 amino acids. CDR1 SGHTA and CDR2 FQGNSA come from the germline V gene. Trimming removed 5 bases from V and 9 bases from J; junction bases left unmatched: 19. For the CDR3, the DNA is TGTGCCAGCAGCCCCACCCTTAGCGGGAAACTCACAGCGACGCAGTATTTT. Translation: CASSPTLSGKLTATQYF.

J is TRBJ1-2 and V is TRBV29-1; D not resolved. The V and J ends lost 4 bases and 2 bases respectively, with 14 bases between them. Germline lookup yields CDR1 SQVTM and CDR2 ANQGSEA. This CDR3 contains 14 residues. CDR3 coding DNA: TGCAGCGTTGTGTACAGCCCCTCAAACTATGGCTACACCTTC. Translating it yields CSVVYSPSNYGYTF.

The J gene is TRBJ2-1, the V gene TRBV7-9; D remains unclear. Germline CDR1 and CDR2: SEHNR and FQNEAQ (reference sequence). This CDR3 comprises 17 residues. The V and J ends lost 5 bases and 0 bases respectively, with 17 bases between them. Here the CDR3 DNA reads TGTGCCAGCAGCCCGGCGGAGCACCAGAGCTCCTACAATGAGCAGTTCTTC. Amino acids: CASSPAEHQSSYNEQFF.

The J gene is TRBJ2-7, the V gene TRBV27, with 9 bases lining up with TRBD1. CDR3 length: 14 amino acids. CDR1 is MNHEY, CDR2 SMNVEV, per germline (reference sequence). V dropped 2 bases and J dropped 6; count of bases not matched to a gene: 5. The CDR3 region is CASSLRTGVLEQYF. Written as DNA, the CDR3 is TGTGCCAGCAGTTTAAGGACAGGGGTACTCGAGCAGTACTTC.

This clone was counted once. The chain has TRBV5-6 and TRBJ1-4; perhaps TRBD1 as D (5 bases). CDR1 and CDR2 from the germline V gene are SGHDT and YYEEEE. This CDR3 is built from 16 residues. The V gene lost 1 base and the J gene lost 2 bases, with 12 bases spanning the gap. The CDR3 sequence: CASSLSGQKTNEKLFF. CDR3 nucleotide sequence: TGTGCCAGCAGCTTGTCAGGGCAGAAGACTAATGAAAAACTGTTTTTT.

The rearrangement uses TRBV11-3 and TRBJ2-3; D perhaps matches TRBD2 (6 bases). The CDR3 has 15 amino acids. Per the germline V gene, CDR1 is SGHNT and CDR2 is YENEEA. V was trimmed by 5 bases and J by 1 base, leaving 13 bases between them. The CDR3 region has the DNA TGTGCCAGCAGCAGTCGGGAGTCCCGCACAGATACGCAGTATTTT. This translates into CASSSRESRTDTQYF.

This chain joins TRBV12-3 or TRBV12-4 and TRBJ1-2; D perhaps matches TRBD1 (5 bases). The CDR3 totals 13 residues. V was shortened by 2 bases and J by 6 bases, with 10 bases between the two germline ends. CDR3 DNA sequence: TGTGCCAGCAGTTTACTGTCCAGGGATGGCTACACCTTC. Translation gives CASSLLSRDGYTF.

This clone was picked up one time. The chain combines TRBV27 with TRBJ1-1; the D gene is possibly TRBD1 (6 bases). From germline, CDR1 is MNHEY and CDR2 SMNVEV (reference sequence). V lost 6 bases and J lost 8, with 10 bases in between. The CDR3 is 11 residues long. The CDR3 spells CASRRGTEAFF. The CDR3 DNA reads TGTGCCAGCAGACGAGGGACAGAAGCTTTCTTT.

This rearrangement joins TRBV2 to TRBJ1-1, with 11 bases identical to TRBD1. The CDR3 is 17 amino acids. V dropped 3 bases and J dropped 3; count of bases not matched to a gene: 9. Per germline, CDR1 SNHLY and CDR2 FYNNEI. DNA of the CDR3: TGTGCCAGCAGTGAGGACAGGGGGCTTGAGACGGACACTGAAGCTTTCTTT. Translating gives CASSEDRGLETDTEAFF.

The J gene is TRBJ2-3, the V gene TRBV5-5; tentative D call: TRBD2 (6 bases). Germline V gene sequence: CDR1 SGHKS, CDR2 YYEKEE (reference sequence). Trimming cost V 4 bases and J 0 bases, with 15 bases left between them. CDR3 size: 16 residues. CDR3 protein: CASSLTTGTSTDTQYF. Here the CDR3 DNA reads TGTGCCAGCAGCCTGACGACGGGGACTAGCACAGATACGCAGTATTTT.

DNA for the CDR3: TGTGCCAGCAATCGGGGGGGAAACACTGAAGCTTTCTTT. Translating gives CASNRGGNTEAFF. The chain employs TRBV6-5 and TRBJ1-1; a possible D gene is TRBD1 (5 bases). Between the trimmed V and J ends, which lost 7 bases and 2 bases, there was a span of 11 bases. This CDR3 has 13 amino acids. Looked up from germline, CDR1 is MNHEY and CDR2 is SVGAGI.

The chain recombines TRBV7-6 with TRBJ1-5; D remains ambiguous. Germline values: CDR1 SGHVS, CDR2 FNYEAQ. The ends were cut back, 5 bases at V and 0 bases at J, with 11 bases in the middle. The CDR3 length is 15 residues. The CDR3 here is CASSVGPYSNQPQHF. The CDR3 coding sequence is TGTGCCAGCAGCGTTGGGCCTTATAGCAATCAGCCCCAGCATTTT. The full variable domain, in which reference TRBV7-6 and TRBJ1-5 provide the parts outside the CDR3, is GAGVSQSPRYKVTKRGQDVALRCDPISGHVSLYWYRQALGQGPEFLTYFNYEAQQDKSGLPNDRFSAERPEGSISTLTIQRTEQRDSAMYRCASSVGPYSNQPQHFGDGTRLSIL.

The gene calls are TRBV27 and TRBJ2-5; D possibly corresponds to TRBD2 (6 bases). The CDR3 runs 14 residues. V dropped 2 bases and J dropped 5 bases, with 12 bases sitting between them. Germline CDR1 reads MNHEY; CDR2 reads SMNVEV (reference sequence). This chain's CDR3 is CASSLDGGGETQYF. The CDR3 region has the DNA TGTGCCAGCAGTTTAGACGGTGGGGGGGAGACCCAGTACTTC.

The gene calls are TRBV24-1 and TRBJ1-1, with 9 positions matching TRBD1. J was trimmed by 5 bases and V by 8 bases; bases with no gene match: 20. CDR3 length: 18 residues. The germline V gene has CDR1 KGHDR and CDR2 SFDVKD. The CDR3 DNA sequence: TGTGCCACCAAGACAAGACCGGGACAGGGAGGGGTTCCGACTGAAGCTTTCTTT. This translates into CATKTRPGQGGVPTEAFF.

On this clone: The identical CDR3 is also encoded by other nucleotide sequences in the sample. The CDR3 loop reads CASSIGTGPYEQYF. CDR3 DNA: TGTGCCAGTAGTATCGGGACAGGACCGTACGAGCAGTACTTC. J is TRBJ2-7 and V is TRBV19; 8 bases agree with TRBD1. Germline CDR1 reads LNHDA; CDR2 reads SQIVND (reference sequence). V was clipped by 3 bases and J by 4 bases; unmatched bases: 5. The CDR3 extends over 14 amino acids. Full variable domain (outside the CDR3, taken from reference TRBV19 and TRBJ2-7): DGGITQSPKYLFRKEGQNVTLSCEQNLNHDAMYWYRQDPGQGLRLIYYSQIVNDFQKGDIAEGYSVSREKKESFPLTVTSAQKNPTAFYLCASSIGTGPYEQYFGPGTRLTVT.

The genes are TRBV5-1 and TRBJ2-7, with 7 bases fitting TRBD1. With 2 bases clipped from V and 3 bases from J, the junction kept 8 bases outside the gene matches. Germline CDR1 SGHRS, CDR2 YFSETQ. The CDR3 runs to 15 residues. The DNA of the CDR3 is TGCGCCAGCAGCTTCATGACAGGGCTGGTCTACGAGCAGTACTTC. It specifies CASSFMTGLVYEQYF.

The chain carries TRBV5-1 and TRBJ1-1; 12 bases agree with TRBD1. The CDR3 runs to 14 residues. Per germline, CDR1 SGHRS and CDR2 YFSETQ. The J segment lost 10 bases and the V segment lost 1 base, leaving 5 bases of the junction unmatched. CDR3 sequence: CASSLLPGQGAAFF. CDR3 sequence (DNA): TGCGCCAGCAGCTTGCTGCCGGGACAGGGGGCAGCTTTCTTT.

The rearrangement links TRBV12-3 or TRBV12-4 to TRBJ1-1; possibly TRBD1 for D (5 bases). Trimming pared 8 bases from V and 11 bases from J, leaving 21 bases between. The CDR3 loop spans 13 amino acids. The CDR3 region is CASGSSGLLGAFF. The CDR3 nucleotides read TGTGCCAGCGGGTCATCAGGGCTTTTAGGGGCTTTCTTT.